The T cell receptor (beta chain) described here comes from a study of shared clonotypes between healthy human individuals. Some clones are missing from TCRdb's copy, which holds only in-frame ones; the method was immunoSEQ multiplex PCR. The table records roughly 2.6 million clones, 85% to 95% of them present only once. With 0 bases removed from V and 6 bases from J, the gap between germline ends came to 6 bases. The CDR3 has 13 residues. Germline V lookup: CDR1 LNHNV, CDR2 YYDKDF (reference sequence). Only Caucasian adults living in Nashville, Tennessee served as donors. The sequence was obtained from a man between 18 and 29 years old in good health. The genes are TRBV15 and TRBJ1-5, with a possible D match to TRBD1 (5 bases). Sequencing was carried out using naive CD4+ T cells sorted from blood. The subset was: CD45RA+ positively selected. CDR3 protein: CATSREGGQPQHF. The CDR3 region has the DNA TGTGCCACCAGCAGAGAGGGGGGTCAGCCCCAGCATTTT.